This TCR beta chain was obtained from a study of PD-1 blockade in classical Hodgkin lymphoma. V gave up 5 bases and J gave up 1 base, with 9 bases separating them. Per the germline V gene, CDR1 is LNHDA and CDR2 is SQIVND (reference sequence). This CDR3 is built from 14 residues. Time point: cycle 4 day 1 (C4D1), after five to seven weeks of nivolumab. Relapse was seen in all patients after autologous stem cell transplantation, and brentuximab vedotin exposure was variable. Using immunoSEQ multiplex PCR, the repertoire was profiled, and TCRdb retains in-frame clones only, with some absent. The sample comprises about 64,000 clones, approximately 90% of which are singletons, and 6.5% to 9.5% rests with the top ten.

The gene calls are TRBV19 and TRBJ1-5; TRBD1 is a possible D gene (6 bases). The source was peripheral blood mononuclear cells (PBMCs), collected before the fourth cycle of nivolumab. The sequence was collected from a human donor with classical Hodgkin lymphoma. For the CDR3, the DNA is TGTGCCAGTAGTGTCACAGGGAGCAATCAGCCCCAGCATTTT. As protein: CASSVTGSNQPQHF.